This record concerns one T cell receptor beta chain sequence. As yet, its antigen is unknown. This sample is part of a study of early T cells in non-severe SARS-CoV-2 infection. Notes on the study in general: Lookups in VDJdb leaned toward anti-spike CD8 responses and missed private and CD4 specificities.

Germline lookup yields CDR1 SGHDT and CDR2 YYEEEE. Trimming removed 0 bases from V and 9 bases from J, with 19 bases in between. The CDR3 length is 15 residues. TCRdb analysed the 5' RACE reads with MiXCR anew, one entry per CDR3 protein. The data hold roughly 80,000 distinct CDR3 sequences, with roughly 9.4% observed a single time. The sample consisted of whole blood. The clonotype comes from an adult who was a healthcare worker with PCR-confirmed SARS-CoV-2 infection or an uninfected control (not recorded which). This chain joins TRBV5-6 and TRBJ2-7; D is uncertain. CDR3 sequence (DNA): TGTGCCAGCAGCTTGGCTTACGAGATCCCGAGGCGGCAGTACTTC. Its protein product is CASSLAYEIPRRQYF.